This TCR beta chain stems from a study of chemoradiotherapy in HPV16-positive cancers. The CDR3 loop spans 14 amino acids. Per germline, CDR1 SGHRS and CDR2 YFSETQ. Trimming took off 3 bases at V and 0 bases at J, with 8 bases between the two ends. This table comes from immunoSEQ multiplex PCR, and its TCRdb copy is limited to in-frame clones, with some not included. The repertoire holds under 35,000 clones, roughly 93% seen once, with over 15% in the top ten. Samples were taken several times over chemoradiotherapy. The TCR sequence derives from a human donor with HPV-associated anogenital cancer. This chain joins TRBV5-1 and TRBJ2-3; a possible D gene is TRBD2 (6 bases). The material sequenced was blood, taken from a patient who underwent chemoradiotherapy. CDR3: CASSWGTSTDTQYF. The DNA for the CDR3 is TGCGCCAGCAGCTGGGGGACTAGCACAGATACGCAGTATTTT.